Presented here are 6 T cell receptor beta chains from one specimen sequenced in a study of OX40 agonist ivuxolimab in advanced cancers. Assay: immunoSEQ multiplex PCR; the TCRdb copy retains only in-frame clones and omits some. Of approximately 54,000 clones in the sample, around 93% are singletons; the top ten hold 8.7%. Sequences were derived from CD4+ or CD8+ T cells sorted from blood, sampled in a trial of the OX40 agonist ivuxolimab. These receptors all come from an adult with an advanced solid tumor such as melanoma, head and neck, liver or kidney cancer.

As regards this clone: The junction departs from germline at one end; a sequencing error may be responsible. This sequence joins TRBV4-3 and TRBJ2-1; D possibly corresponds to TRBD1 (6 bases). Germline values: CDR1 LGHNA, CDR2 YSLEER. The CDR3 contains 13 residues. CDR3 sequence reads: CASSQDWDKEQFF. The CDR3 DNA follows: TGCGCCAGCAGCCAAGATTGGGACAAGGAGCAGTTCTTC.

The V call is TRBV10-3, the J call TRBJ2-7; D remains ambiguous. CDR3 length: 17 amino acids. Between the trimmed V and J ends, which lost 0 bases and 2 bases, there was a span of 17 bases. Per the germline V gene, CDR1 is ENHRY and CDR2 is SYGVKD. CDR3 DNA sequence: TGTGCCATCAGTGAGTCGAAAACCTGGCCAACCACCTACGAGCAGTACTTC. Its translation is CAISESKTWPTTYEQYF.

The genes are TRBV13 and TRBJ2-1; D uncertain. This CDR3 spans 12 amino acids. Germline loops: CDR1 PRHDT, CDR2 FYEKMQ (reference sequence). Trimming left V 8 bases short and J 4 bases short, with 9 bases between. This chain's CDR3 is CASSAGYNEQFF. CDR3 coding DNA: TGTGCCAGCTCGGCCGGTTACAATGAGCAGTTCTTC.

The gene calls are TRBV2 and TRBJ1-5; 10 bases map to TRBD1. Germline CDR1 is SNHLY and CDR2 is FYNNEI. CDR3 size: 18 residues. The V segment lost 4 bases and the J segment 0 bases; nucleotides outside the gene matches: 9. This CDR3 is CASSGGTGESYSNQPQHF. DNA for the CDR3: TGTGCCAGCAGTGGCGGGACAGGGGAATCCTATAGCAATCAGCCCCAGCATTTT. The whole variable domain, filled in from reference TRBV2 and TRBJ1-5, reads EPEVTQTPSHQVTQMGQEVILRCVPISNHLYFYWYRQILGQKVEFLVSFYNNEISEKSEIFDDQFSVERPDGSNFTLKIRSTKLEDSAMYFCASSGGTGESYSNQPQHFGDGTRLSIL.

For the CDR3, the DNA is TGTGCCAGTAAGTTTGGGAGGGGATACACTGAAGCTTTCTTT. Amino acid sequence: CASKFGRGYTEAFF. The chain links TRBV19 to TRBJ1-1; weak D call: TRBD1 (5 bases). V dropped 7 bases and J dropped 3 bases, with 15 bases sitting between them. Per the germline V gene, CDR1 is LNHDA and CDR2 is SQIVND (reference sequence). This CDR3 spans 14 amino acids.

For the CDR3, the DNA is TGTGCCAGCAGTTCTTTTGACATCGATCAGCCCCAGCATTTT. It is translated as CASSSFDIDQPQHF. The rearrangement links TRBV6-1 to TRBJ1-5; D uncertain. V was cut by 5 bases and J by 5 bases, with 13 bases left in between. Looked up from germline, CDR1 is MNHNS and CDR2 is SASEGT. The CDR3 extends over 14 amino acids.